The 6 T cell receptor beta chains reported below all come from one sample, sequenced in a study of beta chain features in type 1 diabetes. Overall study findings and caveats: Shortening that was moderate but significant affected the TCRB CDR3s of Type 1 diabetes patients in all four CD4+ subsets.

Investigators reverse transcribed all isolated RNA, so they sequenced expressed TCRB transcripts. Method: immunoSEQ multiplex PCR; TCRdb's copy keeps in-frame clones and lacks some. In the table there are some 370,000 clones, roughly 9.8% of which are singletons. What these receptors recognize is not known. The sequenced material came from central memory CD4+ T cells from blood. The receptors derive from a man aged 25 to 45 with type 1 diabetes.

The CDR3 loop is CASRKGVRSGANVLTF. The CDR3 DNA follows: TGTGCCAGCAGGAAGGGGGTGCGCTCTGGGGCCAACGTCCTGACTTTC. The chain couples TRBV6-6 to TRBJ2-6; possible D gene TRBD1, 6 bases. V was pared by 6 bases and J by 0 bases, with 12 bases between. Looked up from germline, CDR1 is MNHNY and CDR2 is SVGAGI (reference sequence). This CDR3 has 16 residues.

The rearrangement links TRBV7-8 to TRBJ2-3, with 8 nucleotides matching TRBD1. V lost 5 bases to trimming and J lost 8 bases; unmatched junction nucleotides: 15. Germline values: CDR1 SGHVS, CDR2 FQNEAQ. This CDR3 contains 16 residues. The chain's CDR3 is CASSQGGQDYQRTQYF. For the CDR3, the DNA is TGTGCCAGCAGCCAAGGGGGACAGGACTACCAGCGTACGCAGTATTTT.

This clone has just a few counts. The chain combines TRBV9 with TRBJ2-4; possibly TRBD2 for D (6 bases). This CDR3 contains 14 residues. Trimming took off 5 bases at V and 6 bases at J, with 15 bases between the two ends. The V gene's germline CDR1 is SGDLS and CDR2 YYNGEE. CDR3 sequence (DNA): TGTGCCAGCAGTGCGACCTTTAGCGGAAACATTCAGTACTTC. It codes for CASSATFSGNIQYF.

This clone was observed a handful of times. The chain uses TRBV6-5 and TRBJ1-1; the D is unclear. V was trimmed by 5 bases and J by 1 base, leaving 8 bases between them. CDR1 and CDR2 from the germline V gene are MNHEY and SVGAGI. This CDR3 is 13 amino acids long. The CDR3 nucleotides are TGTGCCAGCAGTCTTACTGAGAACACTGAAGCTTTCTTT. This codes for CASSLTENTEAFF.

This clone was detected a few times. V usage is TRBV27 and J usage is TRBJ2-1; TRBD1 aligns across 10 bases. The CDR3 consists of 17 residues. Germline CDR1 MNHEY, CDR2 SMNVEV (reference sequence). The J segment lost 2 bases and the V segment lost 4 bases, leaving 8 bases of the junction unmatched. The CDR3 bases are TGTGCCAGCAGTTCCGGGATCGGACAGGGGGCCTACAATGAGCAGTTCTTC. Translating gives CASSSGIGQGAYNEQFF.

V usage is TRBV4-1 and J usage is TRBJ1-5; D possibly corresponds to TRBD1 (6 bases). The CDR3 runs 16 residues. Looked up from germline, CDR1 is MGHRA and CDR2 is YSYEKL. V was clipped by 3 bases and J by 3 bases, with 15 bases between them. The CDR3 DNA sequence: TGCGCCAGCAGCCACAGAGGGCAGGGGATCAATCAGCCCCAGCATTTT. Amino acids: CASSHRGQGINQPQHF.